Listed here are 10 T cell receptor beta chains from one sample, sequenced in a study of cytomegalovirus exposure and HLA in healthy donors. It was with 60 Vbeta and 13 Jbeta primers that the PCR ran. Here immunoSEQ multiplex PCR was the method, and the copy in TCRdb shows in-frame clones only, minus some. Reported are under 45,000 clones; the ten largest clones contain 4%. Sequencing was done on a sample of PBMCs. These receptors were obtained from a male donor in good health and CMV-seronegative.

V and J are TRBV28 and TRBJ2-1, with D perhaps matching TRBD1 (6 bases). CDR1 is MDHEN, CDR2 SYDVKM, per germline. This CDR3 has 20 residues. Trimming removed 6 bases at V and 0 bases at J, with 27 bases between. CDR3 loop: CASSHIAGVRVEFSYNEQFF. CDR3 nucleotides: TGTGCCAGCAGCCACATAGCAGGGGTCAGGGTGGAGTTCTCCTACAATGAGCAGTTCTTC.

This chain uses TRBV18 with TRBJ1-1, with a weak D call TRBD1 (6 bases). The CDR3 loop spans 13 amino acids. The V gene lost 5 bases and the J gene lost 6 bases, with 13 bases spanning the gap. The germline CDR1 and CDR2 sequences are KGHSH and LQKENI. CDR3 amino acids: CASSGQGTAEAFF. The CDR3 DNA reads TGTGCCAGCTCAGGTCAGGGGACCGCTGAAGCTTTCTTT.

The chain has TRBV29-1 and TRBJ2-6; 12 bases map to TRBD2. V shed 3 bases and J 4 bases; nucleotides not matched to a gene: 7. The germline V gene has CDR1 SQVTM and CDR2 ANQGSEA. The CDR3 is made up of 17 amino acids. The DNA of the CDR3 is TGCAGCGTTGAGAGTCTAGCGGGGGGGCGCGGGGCCAACGTCCTGACTTTC. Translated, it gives CSVESLAGGRGANVLTF.

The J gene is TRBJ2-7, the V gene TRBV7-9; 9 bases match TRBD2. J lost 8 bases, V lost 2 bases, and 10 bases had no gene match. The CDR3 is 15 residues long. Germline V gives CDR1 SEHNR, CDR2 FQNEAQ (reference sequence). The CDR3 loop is CASSLTWTSEAKQYF. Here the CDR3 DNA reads TGTGCCAGCAGCTTAACCTGGACTAGCGAAGCTAAGCAGTACTTC.

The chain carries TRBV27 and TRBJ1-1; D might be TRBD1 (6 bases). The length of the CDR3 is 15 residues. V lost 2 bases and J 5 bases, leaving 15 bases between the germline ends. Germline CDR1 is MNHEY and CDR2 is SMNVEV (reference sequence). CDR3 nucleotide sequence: TGTGCCAGCAGTTTACTAGTGGGGGCAGGAACTGAAGCTTTCTTT. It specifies CASSLLVGAGTEAFF.

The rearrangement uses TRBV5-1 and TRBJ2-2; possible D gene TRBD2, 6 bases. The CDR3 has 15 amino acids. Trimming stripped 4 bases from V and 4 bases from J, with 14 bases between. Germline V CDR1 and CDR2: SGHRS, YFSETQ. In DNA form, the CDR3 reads TGCGCCAGCAGCAAGGGACTGGCGAGCACCGGGGAGCTGTTTTTT. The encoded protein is CASSKGLASTGELFF.

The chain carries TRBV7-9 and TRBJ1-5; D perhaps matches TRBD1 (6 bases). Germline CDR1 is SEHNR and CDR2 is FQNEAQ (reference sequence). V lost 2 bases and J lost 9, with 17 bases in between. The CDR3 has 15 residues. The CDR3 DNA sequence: TGTGCCAGCAGCTTATGGGGGCAGGGTAATATGCCCCAGCATTTT. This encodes CASSLWGQGNMPQHF.

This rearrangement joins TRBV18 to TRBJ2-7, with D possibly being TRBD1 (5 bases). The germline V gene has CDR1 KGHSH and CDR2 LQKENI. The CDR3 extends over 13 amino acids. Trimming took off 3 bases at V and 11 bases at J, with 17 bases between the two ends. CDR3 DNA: TGTGCCAGCTCACCTCCAGGGTCAGATGGAAAGTACTTC. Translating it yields CASSPPGSDGKYF.

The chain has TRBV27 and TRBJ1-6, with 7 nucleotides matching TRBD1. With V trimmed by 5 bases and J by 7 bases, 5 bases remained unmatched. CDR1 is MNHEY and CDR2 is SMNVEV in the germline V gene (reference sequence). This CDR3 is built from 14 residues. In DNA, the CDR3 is TGTGCCAGCAGTCCGTCGACAGGGAATTCACCCCTCCACTTT. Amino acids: CASSPSTGNSPLHF.

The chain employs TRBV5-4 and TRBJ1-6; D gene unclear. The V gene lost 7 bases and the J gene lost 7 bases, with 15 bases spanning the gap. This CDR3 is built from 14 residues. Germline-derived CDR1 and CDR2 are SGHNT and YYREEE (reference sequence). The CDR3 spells CASQEQGSNSPLHF. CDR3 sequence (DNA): TGTGCCAGCCAGGAGCAAGGGAGCAATTCACCCCTCCACTTT.